This T cell receptor beta chain comes out of a study of metastatic and nonmetastatic thyroid tumors. Overall study context: A comparison of repertoires was made across blood and tumor or nodule tissue from malignant and benign thyroid patients. General observations from the study: In both blood and tumor samples, TCR beta diversity was reported significantly higher for malignant than benign nodules.

All patients reached thyroid surgery having received no treatment beforehand. This clone was counted a single time. Antigen: not known. In the authors' workflow: A classifier for distant metastasis in papillary thyroid cancer was constructed using CDR3 differences observed across clinicopathological groups. TCRdb re-clonotyped the PCR reads through MiXCR. The V and J calls follow TCRdb's processing rather than the paper's. This sample has about 16,000 clones, with approximately 31% found just once. The TCR sequence derives from a female donor with papillary thyroid cancer or a benign thyroid nodule (not recorded which). Some clones in this sample may be carry-over from other donors' samples. The sequencing input was blood.

CDR3 DNA: TGCGCCAGCAGCTTGGATGGGACAGGGATTGAGGACGAGCAGTACTTC. Its protein is CASSLDGTGIEDEQYF. V is TRBV5-1 and J is TRBJ2-7; 9 bases are a match to TRBD1. The germline V gene has CDR1 SGHRS and CDR2 YFSETQ. The CDR3 totals 16 residues. Germline trimming cut 0 bases from V and 5 bases from J; bases unmatched to any gene: 9.